The 17 T cell receptor beta chains presented below share a single source sample, sequenced in a study of control samples from healthy donors and cancer patients. The method was immunoSEQ multiplex PCR; TCRdb's version includes in-frame clones alone and lacks a portion of them. The table includes under 150,000 clones, roughly nine tenths detected once. Input material: blood. The receptors come from a man aged 30 to 39 in good health.

This chain links TRBV3-1 (or the pseudogene TRBV3-2) with TRBJ1-3; the match to TRBD1 covers 12 bases. Per the germline V gene, CDR1 is LGHDT and CDR2 is YNNKEL (reference sequence). CDR3 size: 20 residues. Unmatched junction bases numbered 13, after V lost 1 base and J lost 3 bases. The chain's CDR3 is CASSQGEPGTGGAGGNTIYF. CDR3 DNA: TGTGCCAGCAGCCAAGGAGAGCCCGGGACAGGGGGCGCCGGTGGAAACACCATATATTTT.

The chain recombines TRBV5-1 with TRBJ2-7; D is unclear. This CDR3 has 14 amino acids. V lost 5 bases and J lost 0, with 12 bases in between. Germline CDR1 and CDR2: SGHRS and YFSETQ. CDR3 loop: CASRVTQVSYEQYF. The CDR3 DNA reads TGCGCCAGCAGGGTGACTCAAGTCTCCTACGAGCAGTACTTC.

The chain recombines TRBV4-3 with TRBJ1-2, with 8 bases matching TRBD1. The CDR3 contains 15 residues. Per the germline V gene, CDR1 is LGHNA and CDR2 is YSLEER. The ends lost 0 bases at V and 4 bases at J; junction bases unmatched: 4. The CDR3 sequence is CASSQETGASYGYTF. In DNA, the CDR3 is TGCGCCAGCAGCCAAGAGACAGGGGCGAGCTATGGCTACACCTTC.

V usage is TRBV27 and J usage is TRBJ2-2; 12 bases are a match to TRBD2. The CDR3 sequence is 16 residues long. CDR1 is MNHEY, CDR2 SMNVEV, per germline (reference sequence). Trimming removed 5 bases from V and 1 base from J; junction bases left unmatched: 2. CDR3 region: CASSGLAGRNTGELFF. The DNA of the CDR3 is TGTGCCAGCAGTGGACTAGCGGGACGGAACACCGGGGAGCTGTTTTTT.

The CDR3 here is CASSLGSYEQYF. Written as DNA, the CDR3 is TGTGCCAGCAGTTTGGGGTCCTACGAGCAGTACTTC. This chain joins TRBV27 and TRBJ2-7; D gene unclear. V was shortened by 3 bases and J by 1 base, with 4 bases between the two germline ends. CDR1 MNHEY and CDR2 SMNVEV come from the germline V gene (reference sequence). This CDR3 has 12 amino acids.

In regard to this clone: The junction and the germline gene differ at one end; a read error may be behind it. The CDR3, as DNA: TGTGCTAGCAGCCCAGTTGACGGAACTAGCACAGATACGCAGTATTTT. It codes for CASSPVDGTSTDTQYF. The J gene is TRBJ2-3, the V gene TRBV7-7; D remains unclear. This CDR3 is 16 amino acids long. Germline V lookup: CDR1 SSHAT, CDR2 FNYEAQ (reference sequence).

The chain employs TRBV5-4 and TRBJ2-7; a weak D match, TRBD1 (6 bases). Germline V CDR1 and CDR2: SGHNT, YYREEE (reference sequence). Trimming took off 0 bases at V and 3 bases at J, with 13 bases between the two ends. The CDR3 length is 15 residues. CDR3 in amino acids: CASSLERDTIYEQYF. CDR3 nucleotide sequence: TGTGCCAGCAGCTTGGAAAGGGACACTATCTACGAGCAGTACTTC.

V gene TRBV27 combines with J gene TRBJ2-2; 7 nucleotides line up with TRBD1. CDR1 and CDR2 (germline): MNHEY, SMNVEV (reference sequence). V lost 6 bases, J lost 7 bases, and 5 bases stayed unmatched. The CDR3 consists of 13 residues. The CDR3 DNA reads as TGTGCCAGCAGGGCGCAGGGGGTCGGGGAGCTGTTTTTT. Protein product: CASRAQGVGELFF.

This clone turned up a few times. The gene calls are TRBV7-9 and TRBJ1-3; D might be TRBD1 (6 bases). The ends were cut back, 5 bases at V and 4 bases at J, with 15 bases in the middle. Germline CDR1 reads SEHNR; CDR2 reads FQNEAQ (reference sequence). The CDR3 runs to 15 residues. The CDR3 coding sequence is TGTGCCAGCAGCCCGTCGACAGGCTCGGGAAACACCATATATTTT. It is translated as CASSPSTGSGNTIYF.

Here the CDR3 reads CASSQLAGQETQYF. CDR3 DNA: TGCGCCAGCAGCCAGCTTGCGGGCCAAGAGACCCAGTACTTC. J is TRBJ2-5 and V is TRBV4-1; a possible D gene is TRBD2 (5 bases). The CDR3 loop spans 14 amino acids. Germline lookup yields CDR1 MGHRA and CDR2 YSYEKL. V dropped 3 bases and J dropped 1 base, with 9 bases sitting between them.

The chain employs TRBV5-1 and TRBJ2-3; TRBD1 matches at 11 bases. CDR3 length: 15 residues. CDR1 SGHRS and CDR2 YFSETQ come from the germline V gene. With V trimmed by 3 bases and J by 3 bases, 3 bases remained unmatched. In nucleotides, the CDR3 is TGCGCCAGCAGCTGGACAGGGGGCAGGACAGATACGCAGTATTTT. This gives the protein CASSWTGGRTDTQYF.

The V and J genes are TRBV6-5 and TRBJ2-1; possible D gene TRBD2, 5 bases. This CDR3 is built from 15 residues. V dropped 0 bases and J dropped 9 bases, with 15 bases sitting between them. Per the germline V gene, CDR1 is MNHEY and CDR2 is SVGAGI. Written as DNA, the CDR3 is TGTGCCAGCAGTTACTCGAGTGTCACGGGGTTTGAGCAGTTCTTC. Translating gives CASSYSSVTGFEQFF.

The chain uses TRBV20-1 and TRBJ1-2; D gene uncertain. The length of the CDR3 is 11 residues. V was shortened by 7 bases and J by 6 bases, with 12 bases between the two germline ends. Germline CDR1 DFQATT, CDR2 SNEGSKA (reference sequence). The CDR3 spells CSGAREDGYTF. The DNA of the CDR3 is TGCAGTGGGGCTAGGGAAGATGGCTACACCTTC.

This chain connects TRBV19 to TRBJ1-2; D is perhaps TRBD1 (6 bases). Deletions cut 5 bases from V and 5 bases from J, with 24 bases between. This CDR3 contains 17 residues. From germline, CDR1 is LNHDA and CDR2 SQIVND (reference sequence). CDR3 coding DNA: TGTGCCAGTAGTCCAACGCTGGACAGTCCTTTGGGTTATGGCTACACCTTC. It codes for CASSPTLDSPLGYGYTF.

The rearrangement uses TRBV9 and TRBJ1-1, with a tentative D call TRBD1 (6 bases). V lost 0 bases and J lost 1, with 19 bases in between. This CDR3 has 18 amino acids. In germline, CDR1 is SGDLS, CDR2 YYNGEE. CDR3 amino acids: CASSVGVRGMMGNTEAFF. The CDR3 DNA is TGTGCCAGCAGCGTAGGAGTCAGGGGTATGATGGGGAACACTGAAGCTTTCTTT.

CDR3 nucleotides: TGCGCCAGCAGCCCCACGGAGGGCAGGACGAACACTGAAGCTTTCTTT. It codes for CASSPTEGRTNTEAFF. The chain couples TRBV5-1 to TRBJ1-1; D ambiguous. V was shortened by 4 bases and J by 1 base, with 17 bases between the two germline ends. CDR3 length equals 16 residues. Germline V gene data show CDR1 as SGHRS and CDR2 as YFSETQ.

CDR3 bases: TGTGCCAGCTCACCACCGACCGGGGGAGCCAAAAACATTCAGTACTTC. Translation: CASSPPTGGAKNIQYF. The J gene is TRBJ2-4, the V gene TRBV18, with a possible D match to TRBD2 (6 bases). Trimming took 0 bases from V and 0 from J, leaving 9 bases between them. The CDR3 is 16 residues long. Per germline, CDR1 KGHSH and CDR2 LQKENI.